The 7 T cell receptor beta chains below come from one sample, sequenced in a study of cytomegalovirus exposure and HLA in healthy donors (dated by TCRdb to about 2017). The library was generated by the immunoSEQ multiplex PCR assay. TCRdb mirrors the immuneACCESS table, restricted to in-frame sequences. Some clones are absent from its copies; in checked studies, under half trace to an unresolved V gene, and the reason for the others is unknown. The sample yields 100,000 to 150,000 clones; approximately 92% were counted once. Of the sample, about 1.1% falls within the top ten clones. The specimen was PBMCs. The receptor set was obtained from a woman between 18 and 30 years old in good health and CMV-seronegative.

This chain joins TRBV2 and TRBJ2-5; 12 bases match TRBD2. This CDR3 is 15 amino acids long. The V gene end was trimmed by 6 bases and the J gene end by 5 bases; junction bases not matched to a gene: 7. Germline-derived CDR1 and CDR2 are SNHLY and FYNNEI. This chain's CDR3 is CASSPLAGGPETQYF. For the CDR3, the DNA is TGTGCCAGCAGCCCACTAGCGGGGGGCCCCGAGACCCAGTACTTC.

V usage is TRBV7-2 and J usage is TRBJ1-4; 8 bases map to TRBD1. From germline, CDR1 is SGHTA and CDR2 FQGNSA. The CDR3 contains 15 residues. V trimming: 4 bases; J trimming: 8 bases; junction bases outside the gene matches: 9. The CDR3 bases are TGTGCCAGCAGCTCCCAGGGGGCGGGGAACGAAAAACTGTTTTTT. Its translation: CASSSQGAGNEKLFF.

The chain carries TRBV29-1 and TRBJ1-1; 7 positions agree with TRBD1. The length of the CDR3 is 12 residues. Per germline, CDR1 SQVTM and CDR2 ANQGSEA. Germline trimming cut 1 base from V and 11 bases from J; bases unmatched to any gene: 7. The CDR3 protein is CSVEGTGGEAFF. CDR3 in DNA: TGCAGCGTTGAAGGGACAGGCGGAGAGGCTTTCTTT.

The J gene is TRBJ1-1, the V gene TRBV9; TRBD1 matches 7 bases. Trimming took 4 bases from V and 11 from J; bases not matched to a gene: 8. This CDR3 contains 12 residues. The germline V gene has CDR1 SGDLS and CDR2 YYNGEE. Written as DNA, the CDR3 is TGTGCCAGCAGCTTAGGGACAGCAAGGGCTTTCTTT. This encodes CASSLGTARAFF.

This rearrangement joins TRBV19 to TRBJ2-5; a weak D match, TRBD2 (6 bases). V lost 3 bases, J lost 4 bases, and 12 bases lay in between. The CDR3 has 14 residues. Germline CDR1 is LNHDA and CDR2 is SQIVND (reference sequence). The CDR3 region is CASSIRGGAETQYF. In DNA form, the CDR3 reads TGTGCCAGTAGTATCCGCGGAGGGGCAGAGACCCAGTACTTC.

The chain uses TRBV4-3 and TRBJ2-1; 10 nucleotides agree with TRBD2. Trimming cost V 2 bases and J 9 bases; bases outside gene matches: 13. CDR3 length: 17 residues. Germline V gene data show CDR1 as LGHNA and CDR2 as YSLEER. CDR3 region: CASSQYQGLAGESEQFF. In nucleotides, the CDR3 is TGCGCCAGCAGCCAATATCAGGGCCTAGCGGGAGAATCTGAGCAGTTCTTC.

This chain links TRBV15 with TRBJ1-1, with D hard to call. CDR1 and CDR2 from the germline V gene are LNHNV and YYDKDF (reference sequence). V was shortened by 5 bases and J by 8 bases, with 12 bases between the two germline ends. The length of the CDR3 is 12 residues. DNA of the CDR3: TGTGCCACCAGCGAATGGGCCCTAGAAGCTTTCTTT. Amino acid sequence: CATSEWALEAFF.